Below, 6 T cell receptor beta chains from the same sample are listed, as sequenced in a study of radiotherapy plus CTLA-4 blockade in lung cancer. This table comes from immunoSEQ multiplex PCR, and its TCRdb copy is limited to in-frame clones, with some not included. The repertoire holds tens of thousands of clones, 70% to 85% seen once, with roughly 8% in the top ten. The source was peripheral blood, collected from a patient treated with radiotherapy plus ipilimumab. These receptors were obtained from a human donor with non-small cell lung cancer who had stable disease on radiotherapy plus ipilimumab.

The genes are TRBV13 and TRBJ2-3, with 10 bases aligning to TRBD2. There are 13 residues in the CDR3. Trimming at V came to 8 bases and at J to 1 base, leaving 0 bases not matched to a gene. The V gene's germline CDR1 is PRHDT and CDR2 FYEKMQ (reference sequence). The CDR3 here is CASLAGGTDTQYF. DNA of the CDR3: TGTGCCAGCCTAGCGGGGGGCACAGATACGCAGTATTTT.

The rearrangement uses TRBV6-6 and TRBJ1-1; D call uncertain. Germline V lookup: CDR1 MNHNY, CDR2 SVGAGI (reference sequence). The CDR3 runs to 11 residues. V gave up 6 bases and J gave up 5 bases, with 7 bases separating them. The CDR3 here is CASRKVTEAFF. CDR3 DNA: TGTGCCAGCAGGAAGGTGACTGAAGCTTTCTTT.

The rearrangement uses TRBV29-1 and TRBJ2-5; tentative D call: TRBD2 (6 bases). The CDR3 loop spans 11 amino acids. The ends were cut back, 4 bases at V and 3 bases at J, with 6 bases in the middle. Germline V gene data show CDR1 as SQVTM and CDR2 as ANQGSEA. The CDR3 protein is CSVGGEETQYF. The CDR3 DNA is TGCAGCGTTGGCGGGGAAGAGACCCAGTACTTC.

The chain combines TRBV7-3 with TRBJ2-6; TRBD1 might be the D (6 bases). The V end lost 1 base, the J end lost 4 bases, and 11 bases lay between the germline ends. Per germline, CDR1 SGHTA and CDR2 FQGTGA. There are 16 residues in the CDR3. In DNA form, the CDR3 reads TGTGCCAGCAGCTTAATTGCAGGGGAAGGGGCCAACGTCCTGACTTTC. Translation gives CASSLIAGEGANVLTF. Complete variable domain (other parts from reference TRBV7-3 and TRBJ2-6): GAGVSQTPSNKVTEKGKYVELRCDPISGHTALYWYRQSLGQGPEFLIYFQGTGAADDSGLPNDRFFAVRPEGSVSTLKIQRTERGDSAVYLCASSLIAGEGANVLTFGAGSRLTVL.

This rearrangement joins TRBV27 to TRBJ2-6; TRBD1 agrees at 11 bases. J was trimmed by 3 bases and V by 6 bases; bases with no gene match: 10. CDR1 and CDR2 from the germline V gene are MNHEY and SMNVEV (reference sequence). CDR3 size: 18 residues. The CDR3 is CASSRTGGMWNGANVLTF. The CDR3 DNA reads TGTGCCAGCAGCCGGACAGGGGGCATGTGGAATGGGGCCAACGTCCTGACTTTC.

This sequence joins TRBV7-2 and TRBJ2-1, with unresolved D. The CDR3 is 17 residues long. The germline CDR1 and CDR2 sequences are SGHTA and FQGNSA. Trimming removed 5 bases at V and 2 bases at J, with 19 bases between. CDR3: CASSQDHALTPYNEQFF. CDR3 nucleotides: TGTGCCAGCAGCCAGGACCACGCACTTACCCCCTACAATGAGCAGTTCTTC.